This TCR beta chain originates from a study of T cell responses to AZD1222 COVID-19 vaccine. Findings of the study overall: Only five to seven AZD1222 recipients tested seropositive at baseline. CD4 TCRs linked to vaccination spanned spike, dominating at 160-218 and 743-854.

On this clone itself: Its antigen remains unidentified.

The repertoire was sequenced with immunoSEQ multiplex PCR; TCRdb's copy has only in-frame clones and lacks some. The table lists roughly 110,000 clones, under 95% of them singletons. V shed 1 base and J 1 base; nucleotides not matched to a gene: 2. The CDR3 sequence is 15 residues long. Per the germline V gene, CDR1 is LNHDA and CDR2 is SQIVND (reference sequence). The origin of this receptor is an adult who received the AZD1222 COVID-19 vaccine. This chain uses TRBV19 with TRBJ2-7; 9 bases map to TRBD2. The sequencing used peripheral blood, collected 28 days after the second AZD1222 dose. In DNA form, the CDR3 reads TGTGCCAGTAGTATAGGTAGCGGGGGATCCTACGAGCAGTACTTC. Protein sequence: CASSIGSGGSYEQYF.